This T cell receptor beta chain was sequenced for a study of early T cells in non-severe SARS-CoV-2 infection. Study at large: Chains stayed unpaired after sequencing of bulk RNA from unsorted whole blood.

Individual cDNA molecules carried attached unique molecular identifiers. TCRdb itself ran the 5' RACE reads through MiXCR, one entry per CDR3 protein. The sample lists more than 65,000 distinct CDR3 sequences, approximately 12% occurring once. Study-wide results and caveats: Private and CD4 specificities were missed by VDJdb matching, which favored anti-spike CD8 responses.

This clonotype was observed many times. Its cognate antigen is unknown. Germline lookup yields CDR1 SGHAT and CDR2 FQNNGV. The CDR3 length is 16 residues. V was cut by 5 bases and J by 2 bases, with 18 bases left in between. Sequenced sample: whole blood. The chain carries TRBV11-2 and TRBJ1-2; no reliable D call. The origin of this receptor is an adult who was a healthcare worker with PCR-confirmed SARS-CoV-2 infection or an uninfected control (not recorded which). The CDR3 DNA sequence: TGTGCCAGCAGCCCGCTACCGGCTGACTCGAACTATGGCTACACCTTC. Translated: CASSPLPADSNYGYTF.